The 15 T cell receptor beta chains in this list originate from one sample, sequenced in a study of blood T cell repertoires in COVID-19. The protocol was immunoSEQ multiplex PCR, while the TCRdb copy is restricted to in-frame clones and leaves out a portion. Here the sample spans tens of thousands of clones, about nine tenths being singletons. Sequencing used peripheral blood. The source of these receptors is a man under 40 with acute or convalescent COVID-19.

The J gene is TRBJ1-3, the V gene TRBV2; D remains unclear. There are 13 residues in the CDR3. V was clipped by 6 bases and J by 0 bases, with 6 bases between them. Per the germline V gene, CDR1 is SNHLY and CDR2 is FYNNEI. CDR3 in amino acids: CASRVSSGNTIYF. The CDR3, as DNA: TGTGCCAGCAGAGTTAGCTCTGGAAACACCATATATTTT.

The chain is built from TRBV30 and TRBJ2-3; 9 bases match TRBD2. Trimming cost V 1 base and J 6 bases; bases outside gene matches: 8. CDR1 is GTSNPN, CDR2 SVGIG, per germline (reference sequence). CDR3 length: 15 residues. The CDR3 DNA reads TGTGCCTGGAGTGGAATAGCGGGAGTATCGGATACGCAGTATTTT. This codes for CAWSGIAGVSDTQYF.

The V call is TRBV6-5, the J call TRBJ1-2; TRBD1 matches 8 bases. Germline CDR1 and CDR2: MNHEY and SVGAGI. The V and J ends lost 4 bases and 7 bases, in that order; junction bases with no gene match: 5. The CDR3 has 13 amino acids. CDR3 coding DNA: TGTGCCAGCAGTTCTCGGACAGGGTTTGGCTACACCTTC. Its protein is CASSSRTGFGYTF.

This chain connects TRBV4-1 to TRBJ2-7; 8 positions agree with TRBD2. Germline loops: CDR1 MGHRA, CDR2 YSYEKL. The CDR3 runs to 16 residues. The V segment lost 2 bases and the J segment 6 bases; nucleotides outside the gene matches: 12. CDR3 residues: CASSQSLSGERTEQYF. CDR3 coding DNA: TGCGCCAGCAGCCAATCTCTTAGCGGGGAAAGGACCGAGCAGTACTTC.

This sequence joins TRBV6-6 and TRBJ1-6, with D unresolved. This CDR3 spans 13 amino acids. V dropped 6 bases and J dropped 7 bases, with 10 bases sitting between them. The germline V gene has CDR1 MNHNY and CDR2 SVGAGI (reference sequence). CDR3 bases: TGTGCCAGCAGAGACACCCAGAATTCACCCCTCCACTTT. Protein product: CASRDTQNSPLHF.

This clone was seen a single time. The rearrangement joins TRBV2 to TRBJ1-1; unclear D gene. This CDR3 comprises 14 residues. Trimming took off 4 bases at V and 0 bases at J, with 9 bases between the two ends. Looked up from germline, CDR1 is SNHLY and CDR2 is FYNNEI. CDR3 DNA sequence: TGTGCCAGCAGTGCTTCACAGATGAACACTGAAGCTTTCTTT. It codes for CASSASQMNTEAFF. Together with reference TRBV2 and TRBJ1-1, the CDR3 gives the full variable domain: EPEVTQTPSHQVTQMGQEVILRCVPISNHLYFYWYRQILGQKVEFLVSFYNNEISEKSEIFDDQFSVERPDGSNFTLKIRSTKLEDSAMYFCASSASQMNTEAFFGQGTRLTVV.

J is TRBJ1-2 and V is TRBV5-1; weak D call: TRBD1 (5 bases). Per germline, CDR1 SGHRS and CDR2 YFSETQ. V was shortened by 3 bases and J by 4 bases, with 19 bases between the two germline ends. This CDR3 is built from 16 residues. The CDR3 DNA follows: TGCGCCAGCAGCTCGGAAAAGCAGGGAAGAGGCTATGGCTACACCTTC. It translates to CASSSEKQGRGYGYTF.

The chain carries TRBV24-1 and TRBJ1-5; perhaps TRBD1 as D (5 bases). The CDR3 consists of 16 residues. Trimming pared 10 bases from V and 0 bases from J, leaving 18 bases between. From germline, CDR1 is KGHDR and CDR2 SFDVKD. CDR3 sequence reads: CATVVCLGLSNQPQHF. As DNA, the CDR3 is TGTGCCACGGTCGTGTGCCTGGGGCTTAGCAATCAGCCCCAGCATTTT.

The chain couples TRBV2 to TRBJ1-2; TRBD1 matches 9 bases. Germline V gene data show CDR1 as SNHLY and CDR2 as FYNNEI. Losses at the gene ends were 3 bases for V and 6 bases for J; bases not matched to a gene: 8. The CDR3 loop spans 15 amino acids. DNA for the CDR3: TGTGCCAGCAGTGACCTCTCTACAGGGGGCGATGGCTACACCTTC. It yields the protein CASSDLSTGGDGYTF.

This chain joins TRBV27 and TRBJ2-6; D is possibly TRBD1 (6 bases). Trimming stripped 10 bases from V and 0 bases from J, with 19 bases between. The germline gives CDR1 MNHEY, CDR2 SMNVEV (reference sequence). CDR3 length: 17 amino acids. DNA of the CDR3: TGTGCCACCCACCAACAGGGCTCCCTCTCTGGGGCCAACGTCCTGACTTTC. It specifies CATHQQGSLSGANVLTF.

The chain links TRBV10-3 to TRBJ1-2; D gene ambiguous. Trimming removed 5 bases at V and 8 bases at J, with 15 bases between. Looked up from germline, CDR1 is ENHRY and CDR2 is SYGVKD. The CDR3 is 13 amino acids. The CDR3 reads CAISPHGSRGYTF. The CDR3 DNA reads as TGTGCCATCAGTCCACACGGTAGCCGCGGCTACACCTTC.

The chain is built from TRBV19 and TRBJ2-1; TRBD1 matches 8 bases. This CDR3 spans 13 amino acids. Unmatched junction bases numbered 4, after V lost 6 bases and J lost 6 bases. Germline CDR1 is LNHDA and CDR2 is SQIVND (reference sequence). In DNA, the CDR3 is TGTGCCAGTAGCCCGACAGGGGTCAATGAGCAGTTCTTC. Its protein is CASSPTGVNEQFF.

The chain links TRBV2 to TRBJ2-6; D is undetermined. V lost 5 bases and J lost 0, with 8 bases in between. The CDR3 totals 15 residues. Looked up from germline, CDR1 is SNHLY and CDR2 is FYNNEI. The DNA for the CDR3 is TGTGCCAGCAGTCCCATAGACTCTGGGGCCAACGTCCTGACTTTC. This codes for CASSPIDSGANVLTF.

The V and J genes are TRBV5-6 and TRBJ1-6, with 8 bases identical to TRBD1. Looked up from germline, CDR1 is SGHDT and CDR2 is YYEEEE. CDR3 size: 15 residues. V was clipped by 4 bases and J by 8 bases; unmatched bases: 8. In nucleotides, the CDR3 is TGTGCCAGCAGCGGCGGGACAGGCAGACATTCACCCCTCCACTTT. Translation: CASSGGTGRHSPLHF.

The chain has TRBV6-2 or TRBV6-3 and TRBJ1-2; maybe TRBD1 (6 bases). Germline V lookup: CDR1 MNHEY, CDR2 SVGEGT. V lost 3 bases and J 4 bases, leaving 12 bases between the germline ends. The CDR3 is 14 amino acids. This chain's CDR3 is CASSYRGAAYGYTF. DNA for the CDR3: TGTGCCAGCAGTTATCGGGGGGCCGCCTATGGCTACACCTTC.